The next 28 T cell receptor beta chains were all read from a single sample in a study of cytomegalovirus exposure and HLA in healthy donors. Measured with immunoSEQ multiplex PCR; TCRdb has only the in-frame clones, and not every one. Found here are about 250,000 clones, roughly 90% of them singletons; the top ten hold around 12%. Sequenced input: PBMCs. The receptor source for this set is a man aged 18 to 30 in good health and CMV-seropositive.

The chain is built from TRBV2 and TRBJ2-7; either TRBD1 or TRBD2 may fit D (5 bases each). The V end was cut by 3 bases, the J end by 2 bases, with 23 bases between. CDR1 is SNHLY, CDR2 FYNNEI, per germline. The CDR3 has 18 residues. The CDR3 coding sequence is TGTGCCAGCAGTGAGGCCGAGTCACGCCGGGACCTGGCCTACGAGCAGTACTTC. It codes for CASSEAESRRDLAYEQYF.

This sequence joins TRBV6-5 and TRBJ2-7, with TRBD1 identical over 8 bases. The CDR3 runs to 15 residues. The germline CDR1 and CDR2 sequences are MNHEY and SVGAGI. V gave up 4 bases and J gave up 2 bases; unmatched junction bases: 7. The CDR3 sequence is CASSFIRTGPYEQYF. Written as DNA, the CDR3 is TGTGCCAGCAGTTTCATAAGGACAGGGCCCTACGAGCAGTACTTC.

The chain couples TRBV5-1 to TRBJ2-5; the match to TRBD2 covers 8 bases. The CDR3 contains 16 residues. The V and J ends lost 0 bases and 2 bases, in that order; junction bases with no gene match: 6. Germline CDR1 reads SGHRS; CDR2 reads YFSETQ. The CDR3 is CASSLAPAGVQETQYF. The DNA for the CDR3 is TGCGCCAGCAGCTTGGCTCCAGCGGGAGTTCAAGAGACCCAGTACTTC.

The gene calls are TRBV29-1 and TRBJ2-1; D possibly uses TRBD1 or TRBD2 (5 bases each). The germline V gene has CDR1 SQVTM and CDR2 ANQGSEA. V was clipped by 2 bases and J by 8 bases, with 16 bases between them. The CDR3 has 14 amino acids. The CDR3: CSVEYGTFGDEQFF. CDR3 sequence (DNA): TGCAGCGTTGAATACGGGACGTTCGGTGATGAGCAGTTCTTC.

The V and J genes are TRBV27 and TRBJ2-5; 7 positions agree with TRBD1. The CDR3 consists of 13 residues. J lost 4 bases, V lost 3 bases, and 2 bases had no gene match. Germline assignment: CDR1 MNHEY and CDR2 SMNVEV (reference sequence). The CDR3 is CASSFPGGETQYF. The CDR3 DNA sequence: TGTGCCAGCAGTTTTCCAGGGGGAGAGACCCAGTACTTC.

This chain joins TRBV5-5 and TRBJ1-5; 7 nucleotides line up with TRBD1. Germline V gives CDR1 SGHKS, CDR2 YYEKEE (reference sequence). V dropped 4 bases and J dropped 7; count of bases not matched to a gene: 5. The CDR3 is 13 residues long. The CDR3 DNA reads TGTGCCAGCAGCCCATGGACAGGACAGCCCCAGCATTTT. Its translation: CASSPWTGQPQHF.

This clone was recorded a few times. The rearrangement uses TRBV5-6 and TRBJ2-1; TRBD1 is a possible D gene (5 bases). Per the germline V gene, CDR1 is SGHDT and CDR2 is YYEEEE. This CDR3 region has 11 residues. V was clipped by 4 bases and J by 10 bases, with 9 bases between them. The CDR3 DNA sequence: TGTGCCAGCAGCGCGTCAGGGGAGCAGTTCTTC. Its protein is CASSASGEQFF.

The chain couples TRBV20-1 to TRBJ2-1, with D unresolved. CDR1 is DFQATT, CDR2 SNEGSKA, per germline (reference sequence). The CDR3 totals 11 residues. V shed 6 bases and J shed 4 bases, with 7 bases lying between them. Here the CDR3 reads CSALHYNEQFF. As DNA, the CDR3 is TGCAGTGCCCTCCATTACAATGAGCAGTTCTTC.

The CDR3 DNA is TGTGCCAGCAGCTTGGGTACCCAAGAGACCCAGTACTTC. Protein product: CASSLGTQETQYF. The gene calls are TRBV7-8 and TRBJ2-5; D gene unclear. Germline V lookup: CDR1 SGHVS, CDR2 FQNEAQ. V dropped 3 bases and J dropped 1 base, with 6 bases sitting between them. The CDR3 contains 13 residues.

This clone was detected only a few times. The rearrangement joins TRBV7-2 to TRBJ2-2, with D uncertain. V lost 1 base and J 5 bases, leaving 8 bases between the germline ends. The germline V gene encodes CDR1 SGHTA and CDR2 FQGNSA. The CDR3 extends over 14 amino acids. The CDR3 nucleotides read TGTGCCAGCAGCTTAGTGCGGTTTACCGGGGAGCTGTTTTTT. Amino acid sequence: CASSLVRFTGELFF.

This chain joins TRBV4-2 and TRBJ2-2; a possible D gene is TRBD1 (6 bases). The CDR3 loop spans 15 amino acids. Germline-derived CDR1 and CDR2 are LGHNA and YNFKEQ. Trimming shortened V by 1 base and J by 5 bases, and 11 bases separated the two germline ends. The CDR3 DNA is TGTGCCAGCAGCCAAGGCAGGGGTGGGACCGGGGAGCTGTTTTTT. It encodes CASSQGRGGTGELFF.

The V gene is TRBV27, the J gene TRBJ2-1; no clear D. The CDR3 is 11 residues long. V lost 6 bases to trimming and J lost 10 bases, with 10 bases between them. Germline CDR1 reads MNHEY; CDR2 reads SMNVEV (reference sequence). The CDR3 DNA is TGTGCCAGCAGCGTAGGTGCCGAGCAGTTCTTC. Translated, it gives CASSVGAEQFF.

The V and J genes are TRBV5-6 and TRBJ1-2; D is uncertain. The CDR3 sequence is 16 residues long. Trimming shortened V by 5 bases and J by 3 bases, and 20 bases separated the two germline ends. From germline, CDR1 is SGHDT and CDR2 YYEEEE. The CDR3 DNA is TGTGCCAGCAGATTTACCACCTATCTAAGCCACTATGGCTACACCTTC. Translating it yields CASRFTTYLSHYGYTF.

The J gene is TRBJ2-5, the V gene TRBV5-1; D is undetermined. The CDR3 sequence is 12 residues long. CDR1 and CDR2 (germline): SGHRS, YFSETQ. Between the trimmed V and J ends, which lost 5 bases and 2 bases, there was a span of 7 bases. The DNA for the CDR3 is TGCGCCAGCAGTCGTATTCAAGAGACCCAGTACTTC. Its translation: CASSRIQETQYF.

In DNA, the CDR3 is TGTGCCAGCAGCTCCGAGGTAGCGGGTGTCTACGAGCAGTACTTC. This gives the protein CASSSEVAGVYEQYF. The V gene is TRBV7-9, the J gene TRBJ2-7; the match to TRBD2 covers 7 bases. In germline, CDR1 is SEHNR, CDR2 FQNEAQ (reference sequence). Trimming cost V 4 bases and J 3 bases; bases outside gene matches: 9. There are 15 residues in the CDR3.

The V and J genes are TRBV5-1 and TRBJ2-1; 7 positions agree with TRBD1. Trimming removed 3 bases from V and 0 bases from J; junction bases left unmatched: 12. The germline V gene has CDR1 SGHRS and CDR2 YFSETQ. This CDR3 is 18 amino acids long. The CDR3 protein is CASSSPGGSKSSYNEQFF. The CDR3 DNA sequence: TGCGCCAGCAGCTCCCCAGGGGGTAGCAAGAGCTCCTACAATGAGCAGTTCTTC.

In this sample, this clone turned up a few times. V and J are TRBV2 and TRBJ1-5, with a possible D match to TRBD1 (5 bases). Germline V gives CDR1 SNHLY, CDR2 FYNNEI. This CDR3 is 15 amino acids long. Trimming cost V 0 bases and J 4 bases, with 10 bases left between them. In nucleotides, the CDR3 is TGTGCCAGCAGTGAAGCCAGGGTTGGGAATCAGCCCCAGCATTTT. It translates to CASSEARVGNQPQHF.

The rearrangement joins TRBV2 to TRBJ1-4, with 7 positions matching TRBD1. The CDR3 runs 16 residues. From germline, CDR1 is SNHLY and CDR2 FYNNEI. Germline trimming cut 4 bases from V and 0 bases from J; bases unmatched to any gene: 5. CDR3 loop: CASSVQGRATNEKLFF. The CDR3 nucleotides read TGTGCCAGCAGTGTACAGGGGAGGGCAACTAATGAAAAACTGTTTTTT.

The CDR3 DNA reads as TGTGCCAGCAGCGTAGCCCCTGCCGGGGAGCTGTTTTTT. Translating gives CASSVAPAGELFF. The rearrangement joins TRBV9 to TRBJ2-2; D unresolved. V was trimmed by 0 bases and J by 6 bases, leaving 6 bases between them. Germline V lookup: CDR1 SGDLS, CDR2 YYNGEE. The length of the CDR3 is 13 residues. Full variable domain (rest looked up from reference TRBV9 and TRBJ2-2): DSGVTQTPKHLITATGQRVTLRCSPRSGDLSVYWYQQSLDQGLQFLIQYYNGEERAKGNILERFSAQQFPDLHSELNLSSLELGDSALYFCASSVAPAGELFFGEGSRLTVL.

V usage is TRBV28 and J usage is TRBJ1-5, with D hard to call. The CDR3 is 15 amino acids. Trimming left V 5 bases short and J 4 bases short, with 15 bases between. Germline V gene lookup returns CDR1 MDHEN and CDR2 SYDVKM. The CDR3 coding sequence is TGTGCCAGCAGTCCGCCCACAACAGAAAATCAGCCCCAGCATTTT. Protein product: CASSPPTTENQPQHF. The whole variable domain, remainder taken from reference TRBV28 and TRBJ1-5, is DVKVTQSSRYLVKRTGEKVFLECVQDMDHENMFWYRQDPGLGLRLIYFSYDVKMKEKGDIPEGYSVSREKKERFSLILESASTNQTSMYLCASSPPTTENQPQHFGDGTRLSIL.

V gene TRBV6-5 combines with J gene TRBJ2-1; no firm D call. The V gene's germline CDR1 is MNHEY and CDR2 SVGAGI. This CDR3 contains 14 residues. The V end lost 6 bases, the J end lost 8 bases, and 17 bases lay between the germline ends. The CDR3 sequence is CASSYLAQQDEQFF. As DNA, the CDR3 is TGTGCCAGCAGCTACCTCGCGCAGCAAGATGAGCAGTTCTTC.

DNA of the CDR3: TGTGCCAGCAGTTCCAAAACAGGTAGCAATCAGCCCCAGCATTTT. It encodes CASSSKTGSNQPQHF. This sequence joins TRBV27 and TRBJ1-5; maybe TRBD1 (5 bases). CDR1 is MNHEY, CDR2 SMNVEV, per germline (reference sequence). V lost 4 bases and J 0 bases, leaving 10 bases between the germline ends. This CDR3 spans 15 amino acids.

The chain has TRBV6-5 and TRBJ1-5, with unresolved D. Germline V gene data show CDR1 as MNHEY and CDR2 as SVGAGI. V was shortened by 2 bases and J by 7 bases, with 6 bases between the two germline ends. This CDR3 has 12 residues. This CDR3 reads CASSYGVQPQHF. Here the CDR3 DNA reads TGTGCCAGCAGTTACGGGGTCCAGCCCCAGCATTTT.

The gene calls are TRBV7-9 and TRBJ2-1; 7 bases line up with TRBD2. CDR3 length: 17 residues. The V gene's germline CDR1 is SEHNR and CDR2 FQNEAQ (reference sequence). The J segment lost 4 bases and the V segment lost 2 bases, leaving 11 bases of the junction unmatched. The chain's CDR3 is CASSLIAGGAVYNEQFF. CDR3 DNA sequence: TGTGCCAGCAGCTTAATAGCGGGTGGAGCTGTATACAATGAGCAGTTCTTC.

This clone was detected only once. The chain is built from TRBV27 and TRBJ2-1; TRBD2 agrees at 7 bases. The CDR3 sequence is 14 residues long. CDR1 is MNHEY, CDR2 SMNVEV, per germline (reference sequence). V shed 7 bases and J 0 bases; nucleotides not matched to a gene: 3. The CDR3 region has the DNA TGTGCCAGCAAGGGCGGGAGCTCCTACAATGAGCAGTTCTTC. Residues: CASKGGSSYNEQFF.

V is TRBV29-1 and J is TRBJ2-1; possibly TRBD1 for D (5 bases). Germline assignment: CDR1 SQVTM and CDR2 ANQGSEA. The V end lost 3 bases, the J end lost 7 bases, and 10 bases lay between the germline ends. The CDR3 sequence is 12 residues long. The DNA for the CDR3 is TGCAGCGTTGACCAGGGCTGGAATGAGCAGTTCTTC. It codes for CSVDQGWNEQFF.

CDR3 nucleotide sequence: TGCGCCAGCAGCCCGGGACAGGGGTATGGGTATGGCTACACCTTC. Residues: CASSPGQGYGYGYTF. The chain links TRBV10-1 to TRBJ1-2; 10 bases are shared with TRBD1. The CDR3 is 15 residues long. The germline CDR1 and CDR2 sequences are WNHNN and SYGVQD (reference sequence). With V trimmed by 6 bases and J by 5 bases, 9 bases remained unmatched.

The rearrangement uses TRBV5-1 and TRBJ1-1; D not resolved. Germline assignment: CDR1 SGHRS and CDR2 YFSETQ. V was pared by 4 bases and J by 3 bases, with 13 bases between. CDR3 length: 14 residues. CDR3: CASSPNAWDTEAFF. CDR3 nucleotide sequence: TGCGCCAGCAGCCCTAATGCCTGGGACACTGAAGCTTTCTTT.